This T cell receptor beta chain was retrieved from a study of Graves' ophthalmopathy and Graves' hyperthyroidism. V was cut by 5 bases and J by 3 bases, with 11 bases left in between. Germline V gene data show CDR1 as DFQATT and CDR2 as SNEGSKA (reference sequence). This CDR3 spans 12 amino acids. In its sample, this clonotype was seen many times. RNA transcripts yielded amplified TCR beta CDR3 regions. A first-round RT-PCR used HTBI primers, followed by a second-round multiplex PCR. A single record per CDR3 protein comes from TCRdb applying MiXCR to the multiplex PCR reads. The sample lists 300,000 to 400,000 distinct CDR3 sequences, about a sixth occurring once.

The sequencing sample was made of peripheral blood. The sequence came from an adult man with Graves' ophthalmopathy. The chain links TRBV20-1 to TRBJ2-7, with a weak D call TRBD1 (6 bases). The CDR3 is CSAEKDSYEQYF. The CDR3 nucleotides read TGCAGTGCTGAAAAGGACAGCTACGAGCAGTACTTC.